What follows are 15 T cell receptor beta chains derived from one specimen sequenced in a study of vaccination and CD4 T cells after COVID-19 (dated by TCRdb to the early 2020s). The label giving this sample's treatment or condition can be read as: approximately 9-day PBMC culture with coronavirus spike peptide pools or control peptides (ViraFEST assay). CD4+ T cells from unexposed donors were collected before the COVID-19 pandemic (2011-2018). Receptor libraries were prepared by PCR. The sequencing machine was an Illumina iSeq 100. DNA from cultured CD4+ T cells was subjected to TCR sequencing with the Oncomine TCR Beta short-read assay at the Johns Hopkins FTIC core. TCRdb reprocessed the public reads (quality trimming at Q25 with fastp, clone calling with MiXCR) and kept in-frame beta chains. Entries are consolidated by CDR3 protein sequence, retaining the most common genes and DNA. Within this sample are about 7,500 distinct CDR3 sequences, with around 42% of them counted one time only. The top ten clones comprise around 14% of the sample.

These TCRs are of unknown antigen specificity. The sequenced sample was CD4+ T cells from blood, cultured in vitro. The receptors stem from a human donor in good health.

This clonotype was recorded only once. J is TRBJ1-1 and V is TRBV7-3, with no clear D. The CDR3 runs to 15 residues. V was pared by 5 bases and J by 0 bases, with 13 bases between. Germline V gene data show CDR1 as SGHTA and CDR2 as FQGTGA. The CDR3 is CASSLSPKLNTEAFF. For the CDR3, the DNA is TGTGCCAGCAGCCTTTCCCCGAAATTGAACACTGAAGCTTTCTTT.

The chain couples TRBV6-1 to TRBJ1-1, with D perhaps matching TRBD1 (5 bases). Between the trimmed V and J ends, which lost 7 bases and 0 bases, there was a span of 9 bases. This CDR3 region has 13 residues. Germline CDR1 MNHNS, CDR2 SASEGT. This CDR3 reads CASKGLMNTEAFF. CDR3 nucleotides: TGTGCCAGCAAGGGGTTAATGAACACTGAAGCTTTCTTT.

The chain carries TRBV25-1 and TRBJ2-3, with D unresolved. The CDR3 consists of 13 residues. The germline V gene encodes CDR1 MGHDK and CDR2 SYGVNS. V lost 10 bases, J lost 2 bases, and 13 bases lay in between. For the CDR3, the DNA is TGTGCCACCACAGAGCCCAACACAGATACGCAGTATTTT. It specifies CATTEPNTDTQYF.

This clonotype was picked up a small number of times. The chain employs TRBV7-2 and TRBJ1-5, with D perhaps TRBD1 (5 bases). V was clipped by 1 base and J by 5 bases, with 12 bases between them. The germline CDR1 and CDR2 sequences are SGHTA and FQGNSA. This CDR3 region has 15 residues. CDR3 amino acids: CASSLDGGRHQPQHF. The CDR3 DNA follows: TGTGCCAGCAGCTTAGACGGGGGGAGGCATCAGCCCCAGCATTTT.

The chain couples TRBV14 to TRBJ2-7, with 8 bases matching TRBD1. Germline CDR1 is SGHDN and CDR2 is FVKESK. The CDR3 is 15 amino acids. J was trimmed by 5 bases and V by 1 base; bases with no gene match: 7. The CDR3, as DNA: TGTGCCAGCAGCCAAGTCCAGGGGGCAGGGGACGAGCAGTACTTC. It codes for CASSQVQGAGDEQYF.

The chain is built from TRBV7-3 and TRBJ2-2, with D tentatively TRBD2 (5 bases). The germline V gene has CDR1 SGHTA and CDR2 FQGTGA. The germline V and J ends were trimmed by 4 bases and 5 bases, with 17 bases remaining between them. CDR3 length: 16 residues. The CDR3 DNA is TGTGCCAGCAGCTACGGGGTCCAGCCGGGGACCGGGGAGCTGTTTTTT. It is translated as CASSYGVQPGTGELFF. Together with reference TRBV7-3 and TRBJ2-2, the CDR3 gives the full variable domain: GAGVSQTPSNKVTEKGKYVELRCDPISGHTALYWYRQSLGQGPEFLIYFQGTGAADDSGLPNDRFFAVRPEGSVSTLKIQRTERGDSAVYLCASSYGVQPGTGELFFGEGSRLTVL.

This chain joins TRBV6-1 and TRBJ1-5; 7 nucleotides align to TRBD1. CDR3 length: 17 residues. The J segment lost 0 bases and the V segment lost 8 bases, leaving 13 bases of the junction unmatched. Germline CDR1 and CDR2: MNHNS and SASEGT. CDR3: CASQGTRGGFSNQPQHF. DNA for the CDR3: TGTGCCAGCCAGGGGACCAGGGGGGGATTTAGCAATCAGCCCCAGCATTTT.

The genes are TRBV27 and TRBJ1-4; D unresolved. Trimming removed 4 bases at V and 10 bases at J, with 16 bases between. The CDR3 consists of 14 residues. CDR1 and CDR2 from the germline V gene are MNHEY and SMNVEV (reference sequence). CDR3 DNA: TGTGCCAGCAGTTCGACTCCTAAATCCCTAAAACTGTTTTTT. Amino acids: CASSSTPKSLKLFF. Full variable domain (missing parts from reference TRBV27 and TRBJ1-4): EAQVTQNPRYLITVTGKKLTVTCSQNMNHEYMSWYRQDPGLGLRQIYYSMNVEVTDKGDVPEGYKVSRKEKRNFPLILESPSPNQTSLYFCASSSTPKSLKLFFGSGTQLSVL.

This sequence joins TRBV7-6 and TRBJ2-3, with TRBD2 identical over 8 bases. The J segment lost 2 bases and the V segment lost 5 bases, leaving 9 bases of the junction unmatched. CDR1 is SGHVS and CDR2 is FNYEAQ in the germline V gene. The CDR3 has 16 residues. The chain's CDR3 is CASSPQGRGATDTQYF. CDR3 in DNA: TGTGCCAGCAGCCCGCAGGGGCGGGGGGCCACAGATACGCAGTATTTT. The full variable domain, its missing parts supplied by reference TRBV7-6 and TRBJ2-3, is GAGVSQSPRYKVTKRGQDVALRCDPISGHVSLYWYRQALGQGPEFLTYFNYEAQQDKSGLPNDRFSAERPEGSISTLTIQRTEQRDSAMYRCASSPQGRGATDTQYFGPGTRLTVL.

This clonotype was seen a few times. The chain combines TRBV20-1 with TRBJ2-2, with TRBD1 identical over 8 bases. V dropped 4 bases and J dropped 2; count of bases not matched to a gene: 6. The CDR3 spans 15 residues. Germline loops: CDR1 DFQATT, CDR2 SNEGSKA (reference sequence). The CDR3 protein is CSAIKGQVNTGELFF. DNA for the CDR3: TGCAGTGCTATTAAGGGACAGGTTAACACCGGGGAGCTGTTTTTT.

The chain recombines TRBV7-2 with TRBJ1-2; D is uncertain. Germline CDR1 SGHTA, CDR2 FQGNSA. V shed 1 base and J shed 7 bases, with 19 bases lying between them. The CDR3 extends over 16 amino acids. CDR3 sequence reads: CASSLGGVLVSFGYTF. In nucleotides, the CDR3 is TGTGCCAGCAGCTTAGGTGGGGTTTTAGTTTCTTTTGGCTACACCTTC. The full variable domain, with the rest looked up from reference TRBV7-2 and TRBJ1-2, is GAGVSQSPSNKVTEKGKDVELRCDPISGHTALYWYRQSLGQGLEFLIYFQGNSAPDKSGLPSDRFSAERTGGSVSTLTIQRTQQEDSAVYLCASSLGGVLVSFGYTFGSGTRLTVV.

Here the CDR3 DNA reads TGCAGTGCCAGGGAAGGGAGATTTTCCGAGCAGTACTTC. It codes for CSAREGRFSEQYF. The rearrangement links TRBV20-1 to TRBJ2-7, with D perhaps assigned TRBD1 or TRBD2 (5 bases each). Trimming cost V 6 bases and J 6 bases, with 18 bases left between them. Germline V gene sequence: CDR1 DFQATT, CDR2 SNEGSKA (reference sequence). This CDR3 has 13 amino acids.

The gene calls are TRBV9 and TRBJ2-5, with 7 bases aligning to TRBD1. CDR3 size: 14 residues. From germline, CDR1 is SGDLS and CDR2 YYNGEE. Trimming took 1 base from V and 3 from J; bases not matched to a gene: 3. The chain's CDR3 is CASSVLGTEETQYF. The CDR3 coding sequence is TGTGCCAGCAGCGTACTCGGGACAGAAGAGACCCAGTACTTC. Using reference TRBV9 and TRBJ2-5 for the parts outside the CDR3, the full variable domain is DSGVTQTPKHLITATGQRVTLRCSPRSGDLSVYWYQQSLDQGLQFLIQYYNGEERAKGNILERFSAQQFPDLHSELNLSSLELGDSALYFCASSVLGTEETQYFGPGTRLLVL.

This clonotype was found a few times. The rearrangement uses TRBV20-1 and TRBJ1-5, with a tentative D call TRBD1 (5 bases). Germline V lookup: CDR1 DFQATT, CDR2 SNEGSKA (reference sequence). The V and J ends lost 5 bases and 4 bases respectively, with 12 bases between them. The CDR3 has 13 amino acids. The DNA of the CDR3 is TGCAGTGCTTACTCGGACACAAATCAGCCCCAGCATTTT. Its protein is CSAYSDTNQPQHF.

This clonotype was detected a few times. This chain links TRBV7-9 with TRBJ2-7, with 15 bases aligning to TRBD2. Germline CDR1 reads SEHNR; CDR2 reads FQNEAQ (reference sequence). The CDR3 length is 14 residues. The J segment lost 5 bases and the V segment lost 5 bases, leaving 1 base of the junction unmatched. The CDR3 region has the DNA TGTGCCAGCAGCCGGACTAGCGGGGGGGACGAGCAGTACTTC. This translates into CASSRTSGGDEQYF.